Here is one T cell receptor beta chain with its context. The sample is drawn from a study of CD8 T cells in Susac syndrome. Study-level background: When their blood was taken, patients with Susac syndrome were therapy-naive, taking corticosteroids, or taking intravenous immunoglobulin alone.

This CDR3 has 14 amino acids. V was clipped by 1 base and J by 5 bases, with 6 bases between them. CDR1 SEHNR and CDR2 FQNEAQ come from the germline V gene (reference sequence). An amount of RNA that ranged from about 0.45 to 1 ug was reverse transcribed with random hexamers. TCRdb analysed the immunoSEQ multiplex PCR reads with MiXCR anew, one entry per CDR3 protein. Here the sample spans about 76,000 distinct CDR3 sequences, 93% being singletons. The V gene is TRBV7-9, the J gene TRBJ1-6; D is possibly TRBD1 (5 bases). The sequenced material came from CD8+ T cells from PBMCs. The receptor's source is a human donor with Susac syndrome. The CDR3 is CASSLVGDNSPLHF. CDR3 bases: TGTGCCAGCAGCTTAGTAGGGGATAATTCACCCCTCCACTTT.